This T cell receptor (beta chain) appears in the sequencing data of a study of cytomegalovirus exposure and HLA in healthy donors. V dropped 5 bases and J dropped 0 bases, with 11 bases sitting between them. This CDR3 is built from 15 residues. In germline, CDR1 is SGHVS, CDR2 FNYEAQ. In the case of this clone: Its antigen remains unknown.

Study-wide points: Subsequent analysis found a tendency for first-cohort TCR clusters to co-occur within the 120 or so validation repertoires. A few CMV-associated chains proved CMV antigen-specific in vitro. The authors listed about 170 TCR beta chains as cytomegalovirus-associated.

The method was immunoSEQ multiplex PCR; TCRdb's version includes in-frame clones alone and lacks a portion of them. The table lists about 150,000 clones, approximately 82% of them singletons. The material sequenced was PBMCs. This chain links TRBV7-6 with TRBJ1-3; weak D call: TRBD1 (5 bases). This receptor was taken from a young man in good health and CMV-seropositive. CDR3 in DNA: TGTGCCAGCAGCGCTCAGGGTTCCTCTGGAAACACCATATATTTT. Translation gives CASSAQGSSGNTIYF. Full variable domain (remainder filled in from reference TRBV7-6 and TRBJ1-3): GAGVSQSPRYKVTKRGQDVALRCDPISGHVSLYWYRQALGQGPEFLTYFNYEAQQDKSGLPNDRFSAERPEGSISTLTIQRTEQRDSAMYRCASSAQGSSGNTIYFGEGSWLTVV.